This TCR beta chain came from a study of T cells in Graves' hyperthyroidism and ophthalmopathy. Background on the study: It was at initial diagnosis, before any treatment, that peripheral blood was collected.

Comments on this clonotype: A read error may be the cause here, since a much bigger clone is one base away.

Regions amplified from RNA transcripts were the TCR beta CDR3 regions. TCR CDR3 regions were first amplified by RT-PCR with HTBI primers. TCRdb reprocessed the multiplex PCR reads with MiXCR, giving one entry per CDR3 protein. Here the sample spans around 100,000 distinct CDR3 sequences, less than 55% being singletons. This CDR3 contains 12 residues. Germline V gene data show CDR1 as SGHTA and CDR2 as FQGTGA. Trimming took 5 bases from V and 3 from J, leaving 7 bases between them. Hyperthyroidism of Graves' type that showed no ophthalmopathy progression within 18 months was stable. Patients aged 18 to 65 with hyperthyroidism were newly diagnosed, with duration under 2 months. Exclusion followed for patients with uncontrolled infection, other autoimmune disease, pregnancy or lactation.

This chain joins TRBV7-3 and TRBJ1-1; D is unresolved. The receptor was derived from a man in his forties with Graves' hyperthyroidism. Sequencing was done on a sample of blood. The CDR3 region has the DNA TGTGCCAGCAGCCCTCAGTACACTGAAGCTTTCTTT. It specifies CASSPQYTEAFF. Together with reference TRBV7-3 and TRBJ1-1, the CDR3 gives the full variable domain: GAGVSQTPSNKVTEKGKYVELRCDPISGHTALYWYRQSLGQGPEFLIYFQGTGAADDSGLPNDRFFAVRPEGSVSTLKIQRTERGDSAVYLCASSPQYTEAFFGQGTRLTVV.